The rows below give T cell receptor beta chains drawn from one sample of a study of T cells in localized non-small cell lung cancer. Measured with immunoSEQ multiplex PCR; TCRdb has only the in-frame clones, and not every one. The sample yields 13,000 or so clones, 75% to 90% seen once. Specimen: peripheral blood, collected before any cancer treatment. Receptor source: a male donor older than 55 with stage I squamous cell lung carcinoma. The conserved cysteine and the conserved F or W are not part of the CDR3 here. D genes are given only for firm matches.

d_gene: TRBD2
v_gene: TRBV5-1
len: 14
j_gene: TRBJ2-3
CDR3aa: ASSLGSSGRTDTQY

d_gene: .
v_gene: TRBV15
len: 12
j_gene: TRBJ2-2
CDR3aa: ATAISGRTGELF

d_gene: TRBD1
v_gene: TRBV5-5
len: 11
j_gene: TRBJ2-2
CDR3aa: ASSLTGAGELF

d_gene: .
v_gene: TRBV27
len: 11
j_gene: TRBJ2-7
CDR3aa: ASSYRTHYEQY

d_gene: .
v_gene: TRBV2
len: 11
j_gene: TRBJ2-7
CDR3aa: ASILGLNYEQY

d_gene: .
v_gene: TRBV18
len: 12
j_gene: TRBJ2-7
CDR3aa: ASSPAGIPYEQY

d_gene: .
v_gene: TRBV7-6
len: 13
j_gene: TRBJ1-4
CDR3aa: ASSFDGNTNEKLF

d_gene: TRBD2
v_gene: TRBV28
len: 17
j_gene: TRBJ2-2
CDR3aa: ASSFGHGSSGWKGGELF

d_gene: .
v_gene: TRBV29-1
len: 12
j_gene: TRBJ1-2
CDR3aa: SVTTGVADYGYT

d_gene: TRBD1
v_gene: TRBV11-1
len: 12
j_gene: TRBJ2-7
CDR3aa: ASSLRDSAYEQY

d_gene: .
v_gene: TRBV7-6
len: 13
j_gene: TRBJ2-7
CDR3aa: ASSLVWGTPAEQY

d_gene: .
v_gene: TRBV27
len: 10
j_gene: TRBJ2-3
CDR3aa: ASSPTTDTQY

d_gene: .
v_gene: TRBV27
len: 13
j_gene: TRBJ2-2
CDR3aa: ASSFWGELTGELF

d_gene: .
v_gene: TRBV15
len: 14
j_gene: TRBJ1-3
CDR3aa: ATSRDRRISGNTIY

d_gene: .
v_gene: TRBV10-3
len: 12
j_gene: TRBJ2-7
CDR3aa: AIDTGTETYEQY

d_gene: .
v_gene: TRBV5-1
len: 11
j_gene: TRBJ2-7
CDR3aa: ASSRDTTYEQY

d_gene: .
v_gene: TRBV19
len: 14
j_gene: TRBJ2-5
CDR3aa: ASSPGLRGPEETQY

d_gene: TRBD1
v_gene: TRBV29-1
len: 11
j_gene: TRBJ2-5
CDR3aa: SVETGGKETQY

d_gene: .
v_gene: TRBV18
len: 12
j_gene: TRBJ2-7
CDR3aa: ASSPVVGGNEQY

d_gene: TRBD2
v_gene: TRBV27
len: 13
j_gene: TRBJ2-7
CDR3aa: ARNASGPSGYEQY

d_gene: TRBD1
v_gene: TRBV6-5
len: 13
j_gene: TRBJ1-2
CDR3aa: ASRRGQVASYGYT

d_gene: TRBD2
v_gene: TRBV30
len: 12
j_gene: TRBJ2-1
CDR3aa: AFSTSGSYNEQF

d_gene: TRBD1
v_gene: TRBV7-6
len: 11
j_gene: TRBJ1-2
CDR3aa: ASRPTGGGGYT

d_gene: TRBD2
v_gene: TRBV29-1
len: 11
j_gene: TRBJ2-1
CDR3aa: SVALAGPNEQF

d_gene: .
v_gene: TRBV7-2
len: 13
j_gene: TRBJ2-7
CDR3aa: ASSLYRITSYEQY

d_gene: .
v_gene: TRBV5-1
len: 12
j_gene: TRBJ2-1
CDR3aa: ASSFPGFYNEQF

d_gene: TRBD2
v_gene: TRBV5-1
len: 14
j_gene: TRBJ2-7
CDR3aa: ASSRGGTSGSYEQY

d_gene: .
v_gene: TRBV18
len: 12
j_gene: .
CDR3aa: ASSTGGVPYEQY

d_gene: .
v_gene: TRBV18
len: 12
j_gene: TRBJ1-1
CDR3aa: ASSFQSVDTEAF

d_gene: .
v_gene: TRBV27
len: 10
j_gene: TRBJ1-4
CDR3aa: PRATTNEKLF

d_gene: TRBD1
v_gene: TRBV27
len: 13
j_gene: TRBJ2-7
CDR3aa: ASSGQGLGNYEQY

d_gene: .
v_gene: TRBV11-1
len: 14
j_gene: TRBJ1-1
CDR3aa: ASSLDSSYMNTEAF

d_gene: .
v_gene: TRBV11-2
len: 10
j_gene: TRBJ1-5
CDR3aa: ASSGDNQPQH

d_gene: TRBD1
v_gene: TRBV5-6
len: 13
j_gene: TRBJ1-1
CDR3aa: ASSRRDRGYTEAF

d_gene: .
v_gene: TRBV7-9
len: 11
j_gene: TRBJ1-1
CDR3aa: ASSSPGSTEAF

d_gene: .
v_gene: TRBV4-1
len: 15
j_gene: TRBJ2-3
CDR3aa: ASSHQHRETATDTQY

d_gene: .
v_gene: TRBV28
len: 12
j_gene: TRBJ1-2
CDR3aa: ASSFVRIGSGYT

d_gene: TRBD1
v_gene: TRBV10-1
len: 12
j_gene: TRBJ1-1
CDR3aa: ASSEDRENTEAF

d_gene: TRBD2
v_gene: TRBV27
len: 12
j_gene: TRBJ2-1
CDR3aa: ASSFLAGVGEQF

d_gene: TRBD1
v_gene: TRBV30
len: 14
j_gene: TRBJ1-2
CDR3aa: AWFRDRVIASSGYT

d_gene: .
v_gene: TRBV14
len: 11
j_gene: TRBJ2-7
CDR3aa: ASSQVTGTEQY